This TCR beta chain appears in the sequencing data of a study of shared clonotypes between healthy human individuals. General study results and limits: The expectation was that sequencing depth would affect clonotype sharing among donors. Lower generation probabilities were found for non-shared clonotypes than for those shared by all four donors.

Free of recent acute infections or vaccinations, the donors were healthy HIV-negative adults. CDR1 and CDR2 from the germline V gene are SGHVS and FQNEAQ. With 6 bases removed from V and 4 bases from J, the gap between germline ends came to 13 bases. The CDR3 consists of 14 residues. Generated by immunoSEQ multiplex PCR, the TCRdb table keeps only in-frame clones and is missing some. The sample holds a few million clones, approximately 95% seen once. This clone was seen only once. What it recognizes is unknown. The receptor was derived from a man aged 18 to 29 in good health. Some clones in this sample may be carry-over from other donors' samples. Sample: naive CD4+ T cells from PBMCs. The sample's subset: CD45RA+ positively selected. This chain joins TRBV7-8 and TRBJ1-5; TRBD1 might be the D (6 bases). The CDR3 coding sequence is TGTGCCAGCAGGTCGGACAGCCTGAATCAGCCCCAGCATTTT. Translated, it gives CASRSDSLNQPQHF.